Here is one T cell receptor beta chain with its context. The antigen is not known. The data belong to a study of T-cell reconstitution after alpha-beta-depleted transplantation in children. Notes on the study in general: One year post-transplant, T-cell counts and diversity were largely derived from T cells produced anew.

This CDR3 spans 10 amino acids. V was clipped by 6 bases and J by 7 bases, with 7 bases between them. Germline V gives CDR1 SNHLY, CDR2 FYNNEI. TCRbeta library construction was performed incorporating unique molecular identifiers. Via MiXCR, TCRdb re-called the PCR reads, giving one row per CDR3 protein. The table lists about 420,000 distinct CDR3 sequences, around 16% of them singletons. The source material was PBMCs, mostly from graft donor cells, sampled 360 days after TCRalphabeta/CD19-depleted stem cell transplant. The rearrangement joins TRBV2 to TRBJ2-7; the D is unclear. The TCR originated in a boy younger than two who had a stem cell transplant for Wiskott-Aldrich syndrome, so the T cells may come from the graft donor. The CDR3 DNA is TGTGCCAGCAGGGGGAAGGAGCAGTACTTC. Translation: CASRGKEQYF.